The next 9 T cell receptor beta chains were all read from a single sample in a study of blood T cell repertoires in COVID-19. Some clones are missing from TCRdb's copy, which holds only in-frame ones; the method was immunoSEQ multiplex PCR. The table includes roughly 150,000 clones, around 87% detected once. Sequencing used peripheral blood. The origin of the receptors is a woman of 80 years or more with COVID-19, enrolled during active disease.

The chain combines TRBV19 with TRBJ2-1; D may be TRBD2 (6 bases). Trimming removed 2 bases at V and 9 bases at J, with 8 bases between. The CDR3 has 12 amino acids. Germline CDR1 and CDR2: LNHDA and SQIVND (reference sequence). The CDR3 loop is CASSISGPEQFF. As DNA, the CDR3 is TGTGCCAGTAGTATAAGCGGGCCTGAGCAGTTCTTC.

This clone occurred once. The chain couples TRBV7-9 to TRBJ2-5; 7 bases agree with TRBD2. The germline gives CDR1 SEHNR, CDR2 FQNEAQ (reference sequence). The CDR3 contains 14 residues. Unmatched junction bases numbered 5, after V lost 3 bases and J lost 4 bases. The CDR3 reads CASSLREKLETQYF. Written as DNA, the CDR3 is TGTGCCAGCAGCTTGCGGGAGAAGCTAGAGACCCAGTACTTC.

The chain is built from TRBV9 and TRBJ2-1; maybe TRBD1 (6 bases). The CDR3 extends over 14 amino acids. Germline-derived CDR1 and CDR2 are SGDLS and YYNGEE. V dropped 3 bases and J dropped 2 bases, with 9 bases sitting between them. CDR3 residues: CASSARDTYNEQFF. CDR3 in DNA: TGTGCCAGCAGCGCCCGGGACACCTACAATGAGCAGTTCTTC. Drawing the rest from reference TRBV9 and TRBJ2-1, the complete variable domain is DSGVTQTPKHLITATGQRVTLRCSPRSGDLSVYWYQQSLDQGLQFLIQYYNGEERAKGNILERFSAQQFPDLHSELNLSSLELGDSALYFCASSARDTYNEQFFGPGTRLTVL.

The chain combines TRBV6-2 or TRBV6-3 with TRBJ2-1; possible D gene TRBD2, 6 bases. The CDR3 covers 13 residues. From germline, CDR1 is MNHEY and CDR2 SVGEGT. V lost 5 bases, J lost 9 bases, and 14 bases lay in between. CDR3 bases: TGTGCCAGCAGTAATCTCTACGGGAGTGAGCAGTTCTTC. This codes for CASSNLYGSEQFF.

The chain recombines TRBV2 with TRBJ2-3, with 7 bases aligning to TRBD1. V gave up 3 bases and J gave up 0 bases; unmatched junction bases: 3. This CDR3 is 15 amino acids long. Per the germline V gene, CDR1 is SNHLY and CDR2 is FYNNEI. CDR3 sequence reads: CASSEGQPSTDTQYF. The CDR3, as DNA: TGTGCCAGCAGTGAGGGACAGCCGAGCACAGATACGCAGTATTTT. The entire variable domain, with the rest obtained from reference TRBV2 and TRBJ2-3, is as follows: EPEVTQTPSHQVTQMGQEVILRCVPISNHLYFYWYRQILGQKVEFLVSFYNNEISEKSEIFDDQFSVERPDGSNFTLKIRSTKLEDSAMYFCASSEGQPSTDTQYFGPGTRLTVL.

J is TRBJ2-1 and V is TRBV7-9, with 7 bases matching TRBD2. CDR1 and CDR2 from the germline V gene are SEHNR and FQNEAQ (reference sequence). The V gene end was trimmed by 3 bases and the J gene end by 2 bases; junction bases not matched to a gene: 10. The CDR3 sequence is 17 residues long. CDR3 in DNA: TGTGCCAGCAGCTTGGGAGTTAGTAGCGGGCCCTACAATGAGCAGTTCTTC. Its translation: CASSLGVSSGPYNEQFF.

The chain links TRBV3-1 (or the pseudogene TRBV3-2) to TRBJ2-5, with 11 bases aligning to TRBD2. V gave up 1 base and J gave up 3 bases; unmatched junction bases: 4. Germline-derived CDR1 and CDR2 are LGHDT and YNNKEL (reference sequence). This CDR3 has 16 residues. CDR3 loop: CASSQGLLAGEETQYF. The DNA of the CDR3 is TGTGCCAGCAGCCAAGGGCTACTAGCGGGAGAAGAGACCCAGTACTTC.

The chain carries TRBV28 and TRBJ1-5; TRBD1 aligns across 8 bases. The CDR3 consists of 14 residues. V trimming: 5 bases; J trimming: 6 bases; junction bases outside the gene matches: 6. Looked up from germline, CDR1 is MDHEN and CDR2 is SYDVKM. The CDR3 region has the DNA TGTGCCAGCAGTGGACAGGGAAAGGGTCAGCCCCAGCATTTT. Its protein is CASSGQGKGQPQHF.

This clone appeared once. V is TRBV10-3 and J is TRBJ1-1; 7 nucleotides match TRBD1. This CDR3 contains 13 residues. Germline CDR1 reads ENHRY; CDR2 reads SYGVKD. J gave up 3 bases and V 8 bases, and 6 bases lay outside the gene matches. CDR3 bases: TGTGCCATCCAGACAGGGTCCGACACTGAAGCTTTCTTT. Residues: CAIQTGSDTEAFF.